This T cell receptor beta chain emerged from a study of siplizumab effects on memory and regulatory T cells (dated by TCRdb to between 2019 and 2020). Study-level background: The study examined how the anti-CD2 antibody siplizumab affects alloreactive T-cell subsets in allogeneic mixed lymphocyte reactions built from human PBMCs.

Sorted unstimulated T cells and proliferating T cells recovered from mixed lymphocyte reactions were subjected to TCRbeta CDR3 sequencing. Fresh whole blood from approximately ten HLA-typed healthy donors was used to isolate PBMCs. Library generation was performed with the immunoSEQ multiplex PCR assay. Some 100,000 TCR templates per sample were assayed by the deep sequencing platform. Genomic DNA extracted from sorted T cells was used for TCRbeta CDR3 sequencing. The authors processed their data as follows. The R programming language was used for clonal analysis of TCRbeta CDR3 data. Comparing unstimulated samples against CFSE-low samples taken after the reaction was how alloreactive CD4+ and CD8+ clones were defined. Alloreactive CD4+ clones were assigned to regulatory or non-regulatory origin by matching sequences to sorted unstimulated Treg and non-Treg repertoires. TCRdb took over this immuneACCESS table, retaining in-frame rearrangements with V and J assigned. Such tables are incomplete; in checked studies, under half of the missing clones stem from an unresolved V gene, and the remainder is unexplained. V and J calls and clone size are as listed in that table; D and trimming were resolved from the DNA. Here the sample has fewer than 130,000 clones; roughly 92% occur a single time. The ten largest clonotypes hold 1% to 1.5% of the sample.

What the study reported, not specific to this receptor: For roughly 80-97% of proliferating CD4+ or CD8+ clones, no naive or memory phenotype could be assigned. Unstimulated naive T cells appeared to be more diverse than memory T cells, and naive cells seemed to make a substantial contribution to the alloresponse. Whether proliferating Tregs from siplizumab cultures actually had suppressive function was not functionally confirmed. Because sequences below about 10^-5 frequency were poorly captured, only a minor fraction of alloreactive clones could be mapped to unstimulated subsets. Siplizumab significantly lowered the cumulative frequency of alloreactive sequences that could be traced to unstimulated CD4+ memory T cells. Of the alloreactive CD4+ clones that could be mapped, the Treg-derived share averaged about 63% with siplizumab compared with about 27% in control reactions.

With regard to this clone: Its antigen has not been determined. It has no much larger one-base neighbor in the sample; base qualities were not kept.

Trimming at the junction amounts to 6 bases on V and 1 base on J, and the germline ends lie 13 bases apart. The CDR3 has 14 amino acids, counting the end cysteine and phenylalanine. The entry retains the CDR3 DNA only, 42 bases that are in frame from base 1. Via the germline V gene, CDR1 is SGHTS and CDR2 YDEGEE. The clonotype was recovered from a human donor in good health. Here the chain combines TRBV5-8 and TRBJ1-1, with an unclear D gene assignment. Sequences were obtained from CD4+ T cells sorted from blood. The DNA is as follows: TGTGCCAGCACCTTACACAGCAGGAACACTGAAGCTTTCTTT. Its product reads: CASTLHSRNTEAFF.